These 9 T cell receptor gamma chains share one sample of origin, sequenced in a study of γδ T cells in repeated Plasmodium falciparum infection (dated by TCRdb to about 2021). Library prep was done by multiplex PCR. TCRdb names Illumina MiSeq as the instrument used. Public reads were reanalyzed in TCRdb with CATT, and rows carrying the same DNA were merged afterwards. This sample has approximately 26,000 gamma-chain clones in its table, and 3% of those were observed once. 30% to 35% of the sample rests with the top ten. For bulk TCR repertoire analysis, Vgamma9/Vdelta2+ and Vdelta2-negative gammadelta T cell populations were isolated by flow sorting from peripheral blood mononuclear cells. The sequenced sample was gamma-delta T cells from blood. All receptors derive from a pool of human donors (malaria-infected and uninfected, not separated).

This clone was detected ten times or more. The protein given by TCRdb reflects a much larger clone and differs at residue 7 from this DNA's translation, likely from a read error; the protein shown is the DNA's translation. The chain joins TRGV9 to TRGJP. V lost 0 bases to trimming and J lost 7 bases; unmatched junction nucleotides: 12. The CDR3 length is 19 residues. Germline assignment: CDR1 GITISATS and CDR2 ISYDGTV (reference sequence). The CDR3 is CALWEVYLVRELGKKIKVF. CDR3 sequence (DNA): TGTGCCTTGTGGGAGGTGTATTTGGTGAGGGAGTTGGGCAAAAAAATCAAGGTATTT.

With respect to this clone: With only one base between it and a far larger clone, this is likely a read error. Other nucleotide sequences from this sample produce the same CDR3. The rearrangement uses TRGV8 and TRGJP2. The CDR3 is 17 residues long. Germline CDR1 VENAVY, CDR2 YDSYNSRV. The CDR3 spells CATWAIYPYSSDWIKTF. The DNA for the CDR3 is TGTGCCACCTGGGCTATATACCCATATAGTAGTGATTGGATCAAGACATTT.

Many counts were recorded for this clone. TCRdb's listed protein matches a much larger clone and diverges from this DNA's translation at residue 13, likely through a read error; the protein shown comes from the DNA. The chain couples TRGV9 to TRGJ1 or TRGJ2. The V gene's germline CDR1 is GITISATS and CDR2 ISYDGTV (reference sequence). The CDR3 covers 15 residues. The CDR3 nucleotides read TGTGCCTTGTGGGAGTCCCCGGAGGTTTATTATAAGAGACTCTTT. Translating it yields CALWESPEVYYKRLF.

Ten or more counts support this clone. A single base is all that separates this from a far larger clone, so a read error is likely. Other DNA sequences within the sample encode an identical CDR3. The rearrangement uses TRGV9 and TRGJP. The J gene, not given by TCRdb, was assigned here from a germline match of the nucleotide sequence. Germline values: CDR1 GITISATS, CDR2 ISYDGTV (reference sequence). This CDR3 comprises 15 residues. This CDR3 is CALWTLELGKKIKVF. DNA for the CDR3: TGCGCCTTGTGGACATTAGAGTTGGGCAAAAAAATCAAGGTATTT.

This clone occurred once. Its ends do not fully match the called genes, so a read error is possible. The chain employs TRGV2 and TRGJP2. The J gene was not available in TCRdb and was assigned here by matching the DNA to germline segments. From germline, CDR1 is EGSNGY and CDR2 YDSYNSKV. The CDR3 spans 17 residues. The CDR3 here is CATWDGPPYSSVWIKTF. In nucleotides, the CDR3 is TGTGCCACCTGGGACGGGCCCCCCTATAGTAGTGTTTGGATCAAGACGTTT.

A remark on this clone: With a much larger clone just one base away, this may be a read error. V is TRGV3 and J is TRGJ1 or TRGJ2. The J gene is not listed in TCRdb, so it was assigned here from a DNA match to germline. The germline V gene encodes CDR1 VTNTFY and CDR2 YDVSTARD (reference sequence). The CDR3 covers 16 residues. As DNA, the CDR3 is TGTGCCACCCGGGACAGGCCCAACCTCCAAAATTATAAGAAACTCTTT. Its protein product is CATRDRPNLQNYKKLF.

This clone turned up a few times. This probably arose from a read error, given a far larger clone one base away. The identical CDR3 is also encoded by other nucleotide sequences in the sample. DNA for the CDR3: TGTGCCACCTGGGACGGGCTACAGCCTGTCAGATGTAGTGATTGGATCAAGACGTTT. Translated: CATWDGLQPVRCSDWIKTF. The chain is built from TRGV4 and TRGJP2. TCRdb lists no J gene, so it was determined here by aligning the DNA to germline. The CDR3 totals 19 residues. Per the germline V gene, CDR1 is EGSTGY and CDR2 is YDSYTSSV. With V trimmed by 4 bases and J by 3 bases, 20 bases remained unmatched.

This clone was picked up a small number of times. The mismatch at residue 11 between this DNA's translation and the TCRdb protein of a much larger clone likely reflects a read error; the protein shown is translated from the DNA. This chain uses TRGV9 with TRGJ1 or TRGJ2. The J gene was not available in TCRdb and was assigned here by matching the DNA to germline segments. Germline-derived CDR1 and CDR2 are GITISATS and ISYDGTV (reference sequence). This CDR3 region has 15 residues. DNA of the CDR3: TGTGCCTTGTGGGAGGGGAACCTACCTTATTGTAAGAAACTCTTT. Its protein product is CALWEGNLPYCKKLF.

This clone was seen repeatedly, ten times or more. V and J are TRGV3 and TRGJ1 or TRGJ2. V trimming: 3 bases; J trimming: 2 bases; junction bases outside the gene matches: 10. The CDR3 contains 15 residues. Germline CDR1 is VTNTFY and CDR2 is YDVSTARD (reference sequence). CDR3 DNA sequence: TGTGCCACCTGGGACCCGAACCTTTATTATTATAAGAAACTCTTT. As protein: CATWDPNLYYYKKLF.